Following are 6 T cell receptor beta chains from one sample sequenced in a study of control samples from healthy donors and cancer patients. Some clones are missing from TCRdb's copy, which holds only in-frame ones; the method was immunoSEQ multiplex PCR. The sample yields about 120,000 clones, approximately 92% seen once. Sequencing was done on a sample of PBMCs. The receptors were sampled from a woman between 50 and 59 years old with colorectal cancer.

The rearrangement joins TRBV6-5 to TRBJ1-1; D uncertain. Germline V gene data show CDR1 as MNHEY and CDR2 as SVGAGI. CDR3 size: 15 residues. The germline V and J ends were trimmed by 7 bases and 6 bases, with 21 bases remaining between them. The CDR3 DNA follows: TGTGCCAGCACTGTTGGGATACAGTCGTTGTCTGAAGCTTTCTTT. Translation gives CASTVGIQSLSEAFF.

The V and J genes are TRBV25-1 and TRBJ2-7; tentatively, D is TRBD1 or TRBD2 (5 bases each). The CDR3 is 14 amino acids. Germline assignment: CDR1 MGHDK and CDR2 SYGVNS. The V gene lost 3 bases and the J gene lost 3 bases, with 12 bases spanning the gap. The CDR3 sequence is CASSESGRIYEQYF. As DNA, the CDR3 is TGTGCCAGCAGTGAGTCGGGACGAATCTACGAGCAGTACTTC.

J is TRBJ2-5 and V is TRBV20-1, with 10 bases aligning to TRBD2. Trimming at V came to 3 bases and at J to 0 bases, leaving 4 bases not matched to a gene. The length of the CDR3 is 15 residues. Germline assignment: CDR1 DFQATT and CDR2 SNEGSKA (reference sequence). CDR3 in DNA: TGCAGTGCTAGTCCCCTAGCGGGGGACCAAGAGACCCAGTACTTC. Protein: CSASPLAGDQETQYF.

This clone was counted a few times. The CDR3 DNA sequence: TGTGCCAGCAGACCCACTACAGCGGACTATGGCTACACCTTC. Translation gives CASRPTTADYGYTF. The chain has TRBV28 and TRBJ1-2; D not resolved. The CDR3 covers 14 residues. Trimming pared 6 bases from V and 3 bases from J, leaving 14 bases between. Germline V gene sequence: CDR1 MDHEN, CDR2 SYDVKM.

Points on this clone: This specimen includes other DNA sequences encoding the same CDR3. This chain links TRBV27 with TRBJ1-5, with TRBD1 matching 10 bases. The CDR3 sequence is 13 residues long. Germline CDR1 and CDR2: MNHEY and SMNVEV (reference sequence). The J segment lost 6 bases and the V segment lost 6 bases, leaving 2 bases of the junction unmatched. CDR3 coding DNA: TGTGCCAGCAGGACAGGGGGCGGTCAGCCCCAGCATTTT. Translated, it gives CASRTGGGQPQHF.

The CDR3 DNA reads as TGTGCCAGCAGCTTGCCCGTGTCCTACGAGCAGTACTTC. Translated: CASSLPVSYEQYF. The rearrangement uses TRBV5-5 and TRBJ2-7; D is ambiguous. V was cut by 1 base and J by 1 base, with 6 bases left in between. The CDR3 contains 13 residues. Germline CDR1 and CDR2: SGHKS and YYEKEE (reference sequence).